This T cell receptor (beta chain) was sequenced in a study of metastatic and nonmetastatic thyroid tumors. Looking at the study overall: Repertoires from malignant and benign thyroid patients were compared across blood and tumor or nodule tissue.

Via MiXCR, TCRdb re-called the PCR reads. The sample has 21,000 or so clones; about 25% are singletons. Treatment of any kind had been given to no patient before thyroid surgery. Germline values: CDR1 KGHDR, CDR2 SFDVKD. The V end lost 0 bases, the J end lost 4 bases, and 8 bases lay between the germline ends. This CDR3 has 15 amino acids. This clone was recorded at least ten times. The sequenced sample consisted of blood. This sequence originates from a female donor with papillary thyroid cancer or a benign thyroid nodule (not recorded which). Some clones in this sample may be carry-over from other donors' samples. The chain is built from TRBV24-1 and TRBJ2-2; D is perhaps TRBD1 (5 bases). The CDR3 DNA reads TGTGCCACCAGTGATTTGGACAGATTCACCGGGGAGCTGTTTTTT. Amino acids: CATSDLDRFTGELFF.